Listed below are T cell receptor beta chains from one sample, sequenced in a study of blood T cell repertoires in COVID-19. Using immunoSEQ multiplex PCR, the repertoire was profiled, and TCRdb retains in-frame clones only, with some absent. This table holds 120,000 or so clones, roughly nine tenths found once. What was sequenced was peripheral blood. Receptors were obtained from a man aged 45-60 years with active COVID-19. Both conserved end residues are part of each CDR3. The order of the fields is V gene, J gene, clone size, CDR3 protein. For some rows the clone size is stated as once, few or many, or as a class when expanded; others skip it.

TRBV6-5	TRBJ2-7	once	CASSSRDRSSYEQYF
TRBV7-2	TRBJ2-5	-	CASSPPRTGKETQYF
TRBV5-8	TRBJ1-4	-	CASSRTGTNEKLFF
TRBV5-8	TRBJ2-5	-	CASSLIDQETQYF
TRBV29-1	TRBJ2-1	-	CSVDLYNEQFF
TRBV12-3/TRBV12-4	TRBJ1-2	-	CASTGTGVQGYTF
TRBV20-1	TRBJ2-1	few	CSASRYRAAYNEQFF
TRBV9	TRBJ1-2	-	CASRGQSTNYGYTF
TRBV20-1	TRBJ1-2	-	CSASAGPSYTF
TRBV5-1	TRBJ2-5	-	CASSQGETQYF
TRBV10-2	TRBJ1-1	-	CASSEQQGKGTEAFF
TRBV6-1	TRBJ1-4	once	CASSEIVVAGEKLFF
TRBV30	TRBJ1-1	-	CAWSTGNFNTEAFF